This paragraph reports one TCR beta chain. Its matching antigen is unknown. The data derive from a study of CD8 T cells in ankylosing spondylitis. TCRdb fed the 5' RACE reads into MiXCR, producing one record per CDR3 protein. The sample shows about 450,000 distinct CDR3 sequences, roughly a quarter of them seen only once. Study results and caveats: Characteristic, it appeared, of ankylosing spondylitis blood was a TCR beta motif of several highly homologous variants.

Germline assignment: CDR1 MGHRA and CDR2 YSYEKL. The CDR3 is 15 residues long. Trimming shortened V by 0 bases and J by 6 bases, and 11 bases separated the two germline ends. The source material was blood, either unsorted or a sorted T cell fraction (not recorded which). The receptor was isolated from a male donor with ankylosing spondylitis. The chain recombines TRBV4-1 with TRBJ2-2, with D possibly being TRBD1 (5 bases). The CDR3 reads CASSQEARAPGELFF. The CDR3 DNA reads TGCGCCAGCAGCCAAGAAGCCAGGGCCCCCGGGGAGCTGTTTTTT.